A single sample gave rise to the 6 T cell receptor beta chains below, sequenced in a study of blood T cell repertoires in COVID-19. Method: immunoSEQ multiplex PCR; TCRdb's copy keeps in-frame clones and lacks some. The sample contains over 150,000 clones, roughly 80% of which appear only once. Sequencing input: peripheral blood. The receptor set was obtained from an elderly woman with acute or convalescent COVID-19.

The rearrangement uses TRBV5-1 and TRBJ1-5; tentative D call: TRBD1 (5 bases). Germline CDR1 reads SGHRS; CDR2 reads YFSETQ. The CDR3 is 16 amino acids. The V gene lost 0 bases and the J gene lost 6 bases, with 16 bases spanning the gap. This chain's CDR3 is CASSLDSQGSGQPQHF. The CDR3 DNA reads TGCGCCAGCAGCTTGGATAGTCAGGGTTCTGGTCAGCCCCAGCATTTT.

The chain couples TRBV19 to TRBJ2-7, with D tentatively TRBD2 (5 bases). Trimming took off 5 bases at V and 3 bases at J, with 8 bases between the two ends. CDR1 is LNHDA and CDR2 is SQIVND in the germline V gene (reference sequence). This CDR3 is built from 12 residues. The CDR3 nucleotides read TGTGCCAGTAGTCCAGGACTCTACGAGCAGTACTTC. The encoded protein is CASSPGLYEQYF.

The J gene is TRBJ2-7, the V gene TRBV15; 9 bases are a match to TRBD1. The CDR3 contains 13 residues. The J segment lost 3 bases and the V segment lost 4 bases, leaving 1 base of the junction unmatched. Germline CDR1 and CDR2: LNHNV and YYDKDF (reference sequence). CDR3 residues: CATSTGQGYEQYF. The CDR3 bases are TGTGCCACCAGCACGGGACAGGGCTACGAGCAGTACTTC.

The chain joins TRBV4-1 to TRBJ1-4; 8 bases are shared with TRBD1. Per germline, CDR1 MGHRA and CDR2 YSYEKL. J lost 8 bases, V lost 1 base, and 12 bases had no gene match. The CDR3 has 17 amino acids. DNA for the CDR3: TGCGCCAGCAGCCAAGGGGCCGGGGGGACAGGTCCAGAAAAACTGTTTTTT. Translated: CASSQGAGGTGPEKLFF.

The J gene is TRBJ2-7, the V gene TRBV7-9, with D possibly being TRBD1 (6 bases). V lost 4 bases and J lost 1, with 26 bases in between. The CDR3 covers 19 residues. CDR1 is SEHNR and CDR2 is FQNEAQ in the germline V gene (reference sequence). CDR3 coding DNA: TGTGCCAGCAGCTCCACTGAGGGGATCAAGGGGGATCGGTCCTACGAGCAGTACTTC. Residues: CASSSTEGIKGDRSYEQYF.

The chain carries TRBV11-3 and TRBJ1-1, with TRBD1 identical over 7 bases. Germline CDR1 reads SGHNT; CDR2 reads YENEEA. The CDR3 is made up of 14 amino acids. Trimming cost V 5 bases and J 2 bases; bases outside gene matches: 5. CDR3 sequence (DNA): TGTGCCAGCAGCGAAGGACAGGCCAACACTGAAGCTTTCTTT. Its protein is CASSEGQANTEAFF. Together with reference TRBV11-3 and TRBJ1-1, the CDR3 gives the full variable domain: EAGVVQSPRYKIIEKKQPVAFWCNPISGHNTLYWYLQNLGQGPELLIRYENEEAVDDSQLPKDRFSAERLKGVDSTLKIQPAELGDSAVYLCASSEGQANTEAFFGQGTRLTVV.